Listed here are 27 T cell receptor beta chains from one sample, sequenced in a study of T cell responses to AZD1222 COVID-19 vaccine. Assay: immunoSEQ multiplex PCR; the TCRdb copy retains only in-frame clones and omits some. Of about 140,000 clones in the sample, 89% were seen once. The sequenced sample was peripheral blood, obtained on day 0 of AZD1222 vaccination. The source is an adult in good health.

CDR3 nucleotide sequence: TGTGCCAGTATAGCGGCAGTAAGTGGGACAGGGCTGTCAGGGGAGCTGTTTTTT. Translation gives CASIAAVSGTGLSGELFF. This rearrangement joins TRBV19 to TRBJ2-2, with 9 bases that match TRBD1. V was pared by 7 bases and J by 8 bases, with 20 bases of the junction left unmatched. This CDR3 has 18 residues. Germline V gives CDR1 LNHDA, CDR2 SQIVND (reference sequence).

CDR3 sequence (DNA): TGTGCCAGCAGTTACAGGGGTCGGCAGGACACTGAAGCTTTCTTT. It codes for CASSYRGRQDTEAFF. V and J are TRBV6-5 and TRBJ1-1; weak D call: TRBD1 (5 bases). The CDR3 runs to 15 residues. V was clipped by 2 bases and J by 3 bases, with 13 bases between them. Germline V gives CDR1 MNHEY, CDR2 SVGAGI.

The chain couples TRBV12-3 or TRBV12-4 to TRBJ1-1; no firm D call. The CDR3 is made up of 13 amino acids. The V and J ends lost 6 bases and 0 bases respectively, with 8 bases between them. This chain's CDR3 is CASSSRVNTEAFF. The CDR3 region has the DNA TGTGCCAGCAGCTCCCGGGTGAACACTGAAGCTTTCTTT.

The chain has TRBV10-2 and TRBJ1-5; D is possibly TRBD1 (5 bases). Germline V gene lookup returns CDR1 WSHSY and CDR2 SAAADI. V shed 0 bases and J shed 0 bases, with 12 bases lying between them. The CDR3 totals 17 residues. The CDR3 nucleotides are TGCGCCAGCAGTGAGTCGCGGGGGGGAAATAGCAATCAGCCCCAGCATTTT. It yields the protein CASSESRGGNSNQPQHF.

The chain combines TRBV6-5 with TRBJ1-2; the D gene is possibly TRBD1 (6 bases). CDR1 is MNHEY, CDR2 SVGAGI, per germline. Trimming stripped 6 bases from V and 4 bases from J, with 18 bases between. The CDR3 extends over 15 amino acids. CDR3 nucleotide sequence: TGTGCCAGCAGCTACAGGGCAGGCAATGCCTATGGCTACACCTTC. It encodes CASSYRAGNAYGYTF.

A single count supports this clone. The germline gene is not matched at one end of the junction; a read error may be the cause. V usage is TRBV7-8 and J usage is TRBJ1-5; 8 bases map to TRBD1. Germline V lookup: CDR1 SGHVS, CDR2 FQNEAQ. This CDR3 spans 12 amino acids. The CDR3 protein is CASSSPQGGPSF. The CDR3 coding sequence is TGTGCCAGCAGCTCTCCACAGGGGGGACCCTCTTTT.

The chain combines TRBV6-6 with TRBJ1-2, with unresolved D. Germline V gene data show CDR1 as MNHNY and CDR2 as SVGAGI (reference sequence). The CDR3 is made up of 12 amino acids. V lost 0 bases and J 6 bases, leaving 5 bases between the germline ends. Written as DNA, the CDR3 is TGTGCCAGCAGTTACTCCCGGGATGGCTACACCTTC. This encodes CASSYSRDGYTF.

The chain is built from TRBV12-3 or TRBV12-4 and TRBJ1-5, with a weak D call TRBD1 (5 bases). Deletions cut 6 bases from V and 11 bases from J, with 17 bases between. The CDR3 extends over 13 amino acids. The CDR3 DNA sequence: TGTGCCAGCAGCCCAGGGCCCCTTATGGCCCAGCATTTT. Translating gives CASSPGPLMAQHF.

The V gene is TRBV28, the J gene TRBJ1-2; D is unclear. V gave up 8 bases and J gave up 6 bases, with 16 bases separating them. In germline, CDR1 is MDHEN, CDR2 SYDVKM. This CDR3 region has 13 residues. In DNA form, the CDR3 reads TGTGCCAGCTCTCGGTCCGGTCGCAATGGCTACACCTTC. Amino acid sequence: CASSRSGRNGYTF.

The genes are TRBV3-1 (or the pseudogene TRBV3-2) and TRBJ2-5; D unresolved. This CDR3 comprises 14 residues. Looked up from germline, CDR1 is LGHDT and CDR2 is YNNKEL (reference sequence). The ends were cut back, 4 bases at V and 0 bases at J, with 9 bases in the middle. The CDR3, as DNA: TGTGCCAGCAGCCCCGACACCAACCAAGAGACCCAGTACTTC. Translation: CASSPDTNQETQYF.

This clone was seen just once. The V gene is TRBV6-5, the J gene TRBJ1-2; weak D call: TRBD1 (5 bases). This CDR3 has 15 amino acids. Trimming removed 2 bases at V and 5 bases at J, with 15 bases between. Germline values: CDR1 MNHEY, CDR2 SVGAGI. DNA of the CDR3: TGTGCCAGCAGTTACCAGGGCAGGACTGGGTATGGCTACACCTTC. This encodes CASSYQGRTGYGYTF.

This sequence joins TRBV5-5 and TRBJ2-1, with 8 nucleotides matching TRBD2. CDR1 and CDR2 (germline): SGHKS, YYEKEE (reference sequence). V was pared by 1 base and J by 1 base, with 1 base of the junction left unmatched. This CDR3 is built from 15 residues. This chain's CDR3 is CASSLTSGSYNEQFF. The CDR3 coding sequence is TGTGCCAGCAGCTTGACTAGCGGATCCTACAATGAGCAGTTCTTC.

The V call is TRBV9, the J call TRBJ1-3; D remains unclear. Trimming shortened V by 4 bases and J by 0 bases, and 17 bases separated the two germline ends. The CDR3 is 17 amino acids. Germline loops: CDR1 SGDLS, CDR2 YYNGEE. The chain's CDR3 is CASSSTPARTSGNTIYF. In DNA, the CDR3 is TGTGCCAGCAGCTCCACCCCCGCCCGAACCTCTGGAAACACCATATATTTT.

The chain recombines TRBV2 with TRBJ2-3; maybe TRBD1 (5 bases). Trimming stripped 3 bases from V and 7 bases from J, with 11 bases between. The CDR3 totals 13 residues. Germline V gene sequence: CDR1 SNHLY, CDR2 FYNNEI. CDR3 residues: CASSDARANTQYF. The CDR3 coding sequence is TGTGCCAGCAGTGACGCCAGGGCAAATACGCAGTATTTT.

This chain joins TRBV6-5 and TRBJ1-2; 7 bases map to TRBD1. The CDR3 is 16 amino acids. Germline V gene sequence: CDR1 MNHEY, CDR2 SVGAGI. Losses at the gene ends were 0 bases for V and 0 bases for J; bases not matched to a gene: 4. This CDR3 reads CASSYSNTGANYGYTF. The DNA for the CDR3 is TGTGCCAGCAGTTACTCCAATACAGGGGCTAACTATGGCTACACCTTC.

The chain recombines TRBV7-2 with TRBJ2-3; D possibly corresponds to TRBD2 (6 bases). This CDR3 region has 15 residues. V was pared by 3 bases and J by 2 bases, with 12 bases between. Germline loops: CDR1 SGHTA, CDR2 FQGNSA. CDR3 region: CASSFSRGLTDTQYF. The CDR3 DNA follows: TGTGCCAGCAGCTTCTCGCGGGGACTCACAGATACGCAGTATTTT.

The rearrangement links TRBV7-9 to TRBJ2-1; D is tentatively TRBD1 or TRBD2 (5 bases each). Trimming pared 6 bases from V and 8 bases from J, leaving 23 bases between. From germline, CDR1 is SEHNR and CDR2 FQNEAQ (reference sequence). This CDR3 region has 16 residues. The CDR3 protein is CASSLRAGLLRDEQFF. The CDR3 DNA is TGTGCCAGCAGTCTCAGGGCAGGGCTCCTGAGGGATGAGCAGTTCTTC.

The rearrangement joins TRBV28 to TRBJ1-4; weak D call: TRBD1 (6 bases). Trimming took off 4 bases at V and 8 bases at J, with 17 bases between the two ends. Germline assignment: CDR1 MDHEN and CDR2 SYDVKM. This CDR3 contains 15 residues. The CDR3 reads CASSSAGVVGEKLFF. For the CDR3, the DNA is TGTGCCAGCAGTTCCGCAGGGGTTGTGGGGGAAAAACTGTTTTTT.

This clone was counted once. The chain joins TRBV5-1 to TRBJ1-3; tentative D call: TRBD1 (5 bases). This CDR3 comprises 15 residues. From germline, CDR1 is SGHRS and CDR2 YFSETQ. V lost 1 base and J 4 bases, leaving 12 bases between the germline ends. This CDR3 is CASSLSGAKGNTIYF. CDR3 nucleotides: TGCGCCAGCAGCTTGTCTGGGGCTAAAGGAAACACCATATATTTT.

The chain recombines TRBV27 with TRBJ2-2; TRBD1 agrees at 9 bases. The trim removed 5 bases at V and 5 bases at J, leaving 3 bases unmatched. This CDR3 contains 14 residues. Per germline, CDR1 MNHEY and CDR2 SMNVEV (reference sequence). In DNA, the CDR3 is TGTGCCAGCAGTCGGACAGGGGCGACCGGGGAGCTGTTTTTT. This sequence encodes CASSRTGATGELFF.

J is TRBJ1-5 and V is TRBV27; D is unresolved. Trimming cost V 4 bases and J 6 bases, with 10 bases left between them. The V gene's germline CDR1 is MNHEY and CDR2 SMNVEV (reference sequence). The CDR3 runs 13 residues. For the CDR3, the DNA is TGTGCCAGCAGTTATGAACTCGGTCAGCCCCAGCATTTT. It translates to CASSYELGQPQHF.

This clone was recorded many times. The chain is built from TRBV4-1 and TRBJ1-5, with D unresolved. Germline-derived CDR1 and CDR2 are MGHRA and YSYEKL. CDR3 size: 18 residues. V was shortened by 4 bases and J by 2 bases, with 21 bases between the two germline ends. This chain's CDR3 is CASSRSSGLLEGNQPQHF. Written as DNA, the CDR3 is TGCGCCAGCAGCCGGTCTTCCGGCCTCCTGGAGGGCAATCAGCCCCAGCATTTT.

The DNA of the CDR3 is TGTGCCAGCAGTTCCAACTTAGGGATCTCCCATGAGCAGTTCTTC. It specifies CASSSNLGISHEQFF. The chain has TRBV6-5 and TRBJ2-1, with D unclear. V dropped 4 bases and J dropped 8 bases, with 18 bases sitting between them. Germline CDR1 MNHEY, CDR2 SVGAGI. The CDR3 runs to 15 residues.

The J gene is TRBJ2-3, the V gene TRBV29-1, with a possible D match to TRBD1 (6 bases). Germline-derived CDR1 and CDR2 are SQVTM and ANQGSEA. V lost 6 bases and J lost 1, with 8 bases in between. The CDR3 extends over 12 amino acids. CDR3 sequence: CSVRQGTDTQYF. For the CDR3, the DNA is TGCAGCGTAAGACAGGGCACAGATACGCAGTATTTT.

The J gene is TRBJ1-1, the V gene TRBV19, with D unclear. CDR1 is LNHDA and CDR2 is SQIVND in the germline V gene (reference sequence). V was pared by 1 base and J by 8 bases, with 11 bases between. The CDR3 runs 13 residues. CDR3 region: CASSIGPKGEAFF. The CDR3 region has the DNA TGTGCCAGTAGTATAGGTCCGAAGGGCGAAGCTTTCTTT.

This clone has just a few counts. V usage is TRBV20-1 and J usage is TRBJ2-2, with 9 bases lining up with TRBD1. The CDR3 has 15 amino acids. The V segment lost 3 bases and the J segment 6 bases; nucleotides outside the gene matches: 8. Germline loops: CDR1 DFQATT, CDR2 SNEGSKA (reference sequence). CDR3 region: CSASESDRGAGELFF. The CDR3 bases are TGCAGTGCTAGTGAGTCGGACAGGGGAGCCGGGGAGCTGTTTTTT.

The chain has TRBV12-5 and TRBJ1-4; unclear D gene. CDR3 length: 12 residues. The V and J ends lost 1 base and 15 bases respectively, with 12 bases between them. Germline CDR1 LGHNT, CDR2 FRNRAP. The CDR3 is CASGLDPGRLFF. Here the CDR3 DNA reads TGTGCTAGTGGTTTGGATCCTGGCAGGTTGTTTTTT.